The sequence of this T cell receptor (beta chain) was determined in a study of blood T cell repertoires in COVID-19. At the level of the study: Samples representing acute and convalescent COVID-19 were sourced from the United States, Italy and Spain. Sample material is recorded as cDNA or gDNA derived from T cells, B-cell-depleted T cells, or PBMCs.

On this clone itself: A junction boundary mismatches the germline segment, possibly from a read error.

Per the germline V gene, CDR1 is SNHLY and CDR2 is FYNNEI. This CDR3 contains 18 residues. As originally analysed: Counts of nucleated cells, estimated from reference gene primer amplification, were obtained. TCRdb keeps only in-frame clones here, not all; method: immunoSEQ multiplex PCR. Clonal size and the V and J genes are those of that table, whereas D and trimming came from the DNA. In the table there are just over 20,000 clones, around 86% of which are singletons. Sequencing used peripheral blood. V usage is TRBV2 and J usage is TRBJ2-7, with a possible D match to TRBD2 (6 bases). This clonotype originated in a human donor in a cohort sampled during active COVID-19. The CDR3, as DNA: TGTGCCAGCAGAGAAGTTATCTGGGGGGTAGGTCCCCGTTACGAGCAGTACTTC. Translation: CASREVIWGVGPRYEQYF.